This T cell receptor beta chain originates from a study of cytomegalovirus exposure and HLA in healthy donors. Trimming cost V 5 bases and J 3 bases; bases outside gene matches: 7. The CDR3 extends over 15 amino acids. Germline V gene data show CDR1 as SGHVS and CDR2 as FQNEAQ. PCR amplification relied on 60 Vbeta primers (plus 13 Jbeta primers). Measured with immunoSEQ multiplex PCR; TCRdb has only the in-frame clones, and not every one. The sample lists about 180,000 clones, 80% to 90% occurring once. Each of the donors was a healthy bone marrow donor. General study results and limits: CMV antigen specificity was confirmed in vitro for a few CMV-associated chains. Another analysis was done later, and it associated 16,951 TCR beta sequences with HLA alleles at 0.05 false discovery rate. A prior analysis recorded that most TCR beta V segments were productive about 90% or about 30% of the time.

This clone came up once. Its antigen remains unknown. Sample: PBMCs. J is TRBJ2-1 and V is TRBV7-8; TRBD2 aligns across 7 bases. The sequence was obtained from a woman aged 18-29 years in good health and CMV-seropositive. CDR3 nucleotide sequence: TGTGCCAGCAGCCGCGGGGGTGGAGGCTACAATGAGCAGTTCTTC. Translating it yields CASSRGGGGYNEQFF.